This T cell receptor (beta chain) was sequenced during a study of CXCR3-negative and CXCR3-positive naive CD8 T cells. Study results and limitations: Naive CXCR3-positive cells had TRB CDR3s more hydrophobic than those of CXCR3-negative naive cells.

With regard to this clonotype: As yet, its antigen is unknown.

It was by 5' RACE with UMI labels that the TRB cDNA libraries were prepared. TCRdb reprocessed the 5' RACE reads and reports one entry per CDR3 protein, with no DNA. The sample table sets out 130,000 to 150,000 distinct CDR3 sequences. Sequenced input: naive CXCR3+ CD8+ T cells from blood. Subset of the sample: CD45RO-CCR7+CD27+CD95- naive CD8+ T cells expressing CXCR3 (TNR3+). The receptor's source is a human donor in good health. Some clones in this sample may be carry-over from other donors' samples.

The CDR3 region is CASGPRRIYEQYF. The V gene is TRBV28, the J gene TRBJ2-7; TCRdb reports TRBD1, a call that lacks DNA to check it against. Germline V gives CDR1 MDHEN, CDR2 SYDVKM. This CDR3 region has 13 residues.